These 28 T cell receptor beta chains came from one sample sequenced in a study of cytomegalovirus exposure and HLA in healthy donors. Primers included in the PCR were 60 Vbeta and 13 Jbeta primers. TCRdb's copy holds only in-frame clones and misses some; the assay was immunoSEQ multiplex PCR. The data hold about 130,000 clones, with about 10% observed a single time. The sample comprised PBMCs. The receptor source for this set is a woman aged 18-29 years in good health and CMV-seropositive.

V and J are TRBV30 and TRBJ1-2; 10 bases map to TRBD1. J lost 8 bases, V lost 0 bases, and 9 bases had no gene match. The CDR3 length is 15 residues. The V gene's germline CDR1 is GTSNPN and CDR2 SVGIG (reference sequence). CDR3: CAWSVGGTGVYGYTF. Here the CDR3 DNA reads TGTGCCTGGAGTGTCGGGGGGACAGGGGTTTACGGCTACACCTTC.

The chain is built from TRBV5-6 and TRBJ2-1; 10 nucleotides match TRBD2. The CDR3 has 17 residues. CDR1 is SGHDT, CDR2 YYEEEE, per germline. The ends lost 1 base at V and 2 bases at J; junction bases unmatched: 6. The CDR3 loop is CASSLLWTSGTYNEQFF. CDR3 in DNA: TGTGCCAGCAGCTTGCTGTGGACTAGCGGCACCTACAATGAGCAGTTCTTC.

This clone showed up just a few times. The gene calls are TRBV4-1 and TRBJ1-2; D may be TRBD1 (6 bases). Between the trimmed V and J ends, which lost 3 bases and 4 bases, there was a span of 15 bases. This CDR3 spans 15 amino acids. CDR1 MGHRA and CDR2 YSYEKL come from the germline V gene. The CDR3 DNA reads TGCGCCAGCAGCCAGGGACAAGACAGGAGCTATGGCTACACCTTC. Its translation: CASSQGQDRSYGYTF.

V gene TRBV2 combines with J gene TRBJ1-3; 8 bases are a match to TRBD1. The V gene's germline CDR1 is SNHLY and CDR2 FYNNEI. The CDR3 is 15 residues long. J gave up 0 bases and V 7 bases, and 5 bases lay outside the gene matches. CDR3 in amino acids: CASTGTGDSGNTIYF. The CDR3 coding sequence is TGTGCCAGCACCGGGACAGGCGACTCTGGAAACACCATATATTTT.

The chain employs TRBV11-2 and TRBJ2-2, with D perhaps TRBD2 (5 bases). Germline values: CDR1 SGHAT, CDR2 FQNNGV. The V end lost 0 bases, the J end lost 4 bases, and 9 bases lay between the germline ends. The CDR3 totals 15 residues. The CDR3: CASSLDPTSTGELFF. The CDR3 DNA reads TGTGCCAGCAGCTTAGATCCTACTAGCACCGGGGAGCTGTTTTTT.

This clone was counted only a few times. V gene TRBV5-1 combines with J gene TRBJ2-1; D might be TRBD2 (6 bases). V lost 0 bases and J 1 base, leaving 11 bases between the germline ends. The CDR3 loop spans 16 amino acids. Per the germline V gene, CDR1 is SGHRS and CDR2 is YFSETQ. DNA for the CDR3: TGCGCCAGCAGCTTGGGCGGGACCGTATCCTACAATGAGCAGTTCTTC. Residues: CASSLGGTVSYNEQFF.

CDR3 DNA sequence: TGTGCCAGCAGTGAAGCGTCAGGGGCCTCTAATGAAAAACTGTTTTTT. Translation: CASSEASGASNEKLFF. The rearrangement uses TRBV2 and TRBJ1-4; D may be TRBD1 (6 bases). Trimming stripped 0 bases from V and 3 bases from J, with 11 bases between. Germline V gene lookup returns CDR1 SNHLY and CDR2 FYNNEI. The CDR3 has 16 amino acids.

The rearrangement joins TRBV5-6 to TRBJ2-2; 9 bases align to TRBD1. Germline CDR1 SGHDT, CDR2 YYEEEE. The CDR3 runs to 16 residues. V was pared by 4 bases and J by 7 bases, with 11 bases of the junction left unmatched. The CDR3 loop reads CASSPGTGYDGGELFF. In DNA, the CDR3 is TGTGCCAGCAGCCCAGGGACAGGGTATGATGGCGGGGAGCTGTTTTTT.

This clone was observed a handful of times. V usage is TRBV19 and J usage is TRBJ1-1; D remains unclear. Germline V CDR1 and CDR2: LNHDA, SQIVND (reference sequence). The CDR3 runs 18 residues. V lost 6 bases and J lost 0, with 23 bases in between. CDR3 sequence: CASSLYPAGEPMNTEAFF. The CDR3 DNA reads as TGTGCCAGTAGCCTATACCCCGCCGGAGAGCCTATGAACACTGAAGCTTTCTTT.

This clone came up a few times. CDR3 DNA: TGTGCCAGCAGACCGGGATCCTACAATGAGCAGTTCTTC. It yields the protein CASRPGSYNEQFF. This sequence joins TRBV6-5 and TRBJ2-1; D is perhaps TRBD2 (5 bases). Trimming took 6 bases from V and 1 from J, leaving 7 bases between them. Per germline, CDR1 MNHEY and CDR2 SVGAGI. There are 13 residues in the CDR3.

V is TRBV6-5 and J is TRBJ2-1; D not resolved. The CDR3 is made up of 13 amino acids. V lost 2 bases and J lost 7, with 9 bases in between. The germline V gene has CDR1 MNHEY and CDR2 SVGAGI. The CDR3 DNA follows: TGTGCCAGCAGTTACGTTGGCCATAATGAGCAGTTCTTC. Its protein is CASSYVGHNEQFF.

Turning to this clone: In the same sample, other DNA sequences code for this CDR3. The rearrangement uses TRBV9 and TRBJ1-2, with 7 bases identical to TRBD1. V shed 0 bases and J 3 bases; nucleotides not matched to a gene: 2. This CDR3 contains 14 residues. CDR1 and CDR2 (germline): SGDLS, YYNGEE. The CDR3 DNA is TGTGCCAGCAGCGTAGGAGGGGGCGACTATGGCTACACCTTC. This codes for CASSVGGGDYGYTF.

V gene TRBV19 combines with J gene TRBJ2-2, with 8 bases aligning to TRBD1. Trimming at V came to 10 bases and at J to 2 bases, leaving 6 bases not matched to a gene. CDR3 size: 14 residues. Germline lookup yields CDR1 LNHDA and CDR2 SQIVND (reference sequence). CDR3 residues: CATMTGDNTGELFF. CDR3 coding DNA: TGTGCCACCATGACAGGGGATAACACCGGGGAGCTGTTTTTT.

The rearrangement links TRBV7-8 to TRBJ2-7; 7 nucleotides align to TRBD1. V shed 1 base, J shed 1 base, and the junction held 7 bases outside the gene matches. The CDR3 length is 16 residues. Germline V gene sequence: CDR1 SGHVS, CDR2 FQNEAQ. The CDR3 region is CASSLGSPGQSYEQYF. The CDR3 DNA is TGTGCCAGCAGCTTAGGGTCTCCGGGACAGTCCTACGAGCAGTACTTC.

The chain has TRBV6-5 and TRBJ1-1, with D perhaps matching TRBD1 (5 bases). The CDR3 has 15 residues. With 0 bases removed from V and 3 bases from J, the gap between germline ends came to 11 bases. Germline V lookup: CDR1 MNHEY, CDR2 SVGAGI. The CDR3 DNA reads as TGTGCCAGCAGTTACTCGGGGCACGCGGACACTGAAGCTTTCTTT. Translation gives CASSYSGHADTEAFF.

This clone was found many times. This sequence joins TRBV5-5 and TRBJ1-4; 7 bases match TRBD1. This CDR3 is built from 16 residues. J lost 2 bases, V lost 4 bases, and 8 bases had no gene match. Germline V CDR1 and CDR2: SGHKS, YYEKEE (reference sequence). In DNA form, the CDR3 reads TGTGCCAGCAGCCAGCCCGACAGGGTGACTAATGAAAAACTGTTTTTT. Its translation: CASSQPDRVTNEKLFF.

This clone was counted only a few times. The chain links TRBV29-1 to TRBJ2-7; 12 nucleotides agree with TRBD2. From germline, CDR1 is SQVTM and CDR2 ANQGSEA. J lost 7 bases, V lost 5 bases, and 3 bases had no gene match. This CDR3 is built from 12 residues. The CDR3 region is CSVLGLAGEQYF. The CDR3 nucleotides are TGCAGCGTTCTCGGACTAGCGGGGGAGCAGTACTTC.

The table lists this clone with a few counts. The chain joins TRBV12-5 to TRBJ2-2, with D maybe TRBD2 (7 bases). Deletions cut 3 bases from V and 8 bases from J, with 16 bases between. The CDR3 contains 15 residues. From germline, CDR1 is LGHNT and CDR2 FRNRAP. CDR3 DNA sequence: TGTGCTAGTGGTTTAGGGGGAGGGCCTTCTGGGGAGCTGTTTTTT. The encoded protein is CASGLGGGPSGELFF.

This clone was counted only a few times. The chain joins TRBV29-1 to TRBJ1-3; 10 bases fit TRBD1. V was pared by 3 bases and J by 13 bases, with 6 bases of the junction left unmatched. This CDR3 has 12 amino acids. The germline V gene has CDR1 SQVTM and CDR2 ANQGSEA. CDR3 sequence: CSVDFQGQGIYF. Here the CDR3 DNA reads TGCAGCGTTGACTTTCAGGGACAGGGGATATATTTT.

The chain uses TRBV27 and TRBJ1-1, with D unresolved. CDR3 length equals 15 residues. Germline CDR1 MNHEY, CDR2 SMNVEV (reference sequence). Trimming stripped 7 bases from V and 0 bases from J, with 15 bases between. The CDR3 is CASTPAGHLNTEAFF. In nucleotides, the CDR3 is TGTGCCAGCACCCCCGCTGGGCACTTGAACACTGAAGCTTTCTTT.

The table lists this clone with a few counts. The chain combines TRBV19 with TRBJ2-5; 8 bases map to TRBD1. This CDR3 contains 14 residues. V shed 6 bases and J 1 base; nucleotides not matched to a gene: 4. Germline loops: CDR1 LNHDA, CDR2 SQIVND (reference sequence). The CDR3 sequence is CASSNRGFQETQYF. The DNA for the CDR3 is TGTGCCAGTAGCAACAGGGGGTTCCAAGAGACCCAGTACTTC.

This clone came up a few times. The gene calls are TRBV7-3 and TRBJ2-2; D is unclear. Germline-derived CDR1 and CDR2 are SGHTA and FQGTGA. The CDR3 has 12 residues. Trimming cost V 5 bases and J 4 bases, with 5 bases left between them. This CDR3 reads CASSLGTGELFF. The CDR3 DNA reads TGTGCCAGCAGCCTCGGCACCGGGGAGCTGTTTTTT.

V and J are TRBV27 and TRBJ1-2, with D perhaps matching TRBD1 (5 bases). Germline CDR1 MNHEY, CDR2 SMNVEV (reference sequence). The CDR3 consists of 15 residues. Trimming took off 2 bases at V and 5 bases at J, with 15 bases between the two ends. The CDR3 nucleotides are TGTGCCAGCAGTTTAATTTGGGGCAGTCCGTATGGCTACACCTTC. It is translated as CASSLIWGSPYGYTF.

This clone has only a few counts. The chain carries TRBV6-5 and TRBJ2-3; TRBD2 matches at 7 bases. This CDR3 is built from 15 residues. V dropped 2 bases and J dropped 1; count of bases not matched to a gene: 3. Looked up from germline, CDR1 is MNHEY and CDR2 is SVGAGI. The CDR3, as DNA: TGTGCCAGCAGTTACGGGCTAGCGGGCACAGATACGCAGTATTTT. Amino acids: CASSYGLAGTDTQYF.

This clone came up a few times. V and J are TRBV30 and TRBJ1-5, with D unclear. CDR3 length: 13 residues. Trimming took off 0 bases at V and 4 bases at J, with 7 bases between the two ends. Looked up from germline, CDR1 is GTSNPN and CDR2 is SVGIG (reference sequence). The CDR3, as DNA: TGTGCCTGGAGTGTCGTAGCGAATCAGCCCCAGCATTTT. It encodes CAWSVVANQPQHF.

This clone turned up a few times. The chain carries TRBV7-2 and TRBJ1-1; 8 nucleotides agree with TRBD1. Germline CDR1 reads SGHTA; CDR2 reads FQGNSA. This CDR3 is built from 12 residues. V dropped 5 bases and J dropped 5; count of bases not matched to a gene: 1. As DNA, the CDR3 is TGTGCCAGCAGCCGACAGGGGACTGAAGCTTTCTTT. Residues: CASSRQGTEAFF.

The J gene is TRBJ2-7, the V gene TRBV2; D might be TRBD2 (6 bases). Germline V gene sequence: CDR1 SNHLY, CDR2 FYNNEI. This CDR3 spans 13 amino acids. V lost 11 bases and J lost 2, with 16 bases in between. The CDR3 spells CAGRRASTYEQYF. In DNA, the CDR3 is TGTGCCGGGCGGAGGGCCAGCACCTACGAGCAGTACTTC.

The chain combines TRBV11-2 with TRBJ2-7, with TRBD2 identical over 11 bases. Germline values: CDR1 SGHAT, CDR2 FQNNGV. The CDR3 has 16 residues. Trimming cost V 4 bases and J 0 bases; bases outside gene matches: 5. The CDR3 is CASSSPTSGNSYEQYF. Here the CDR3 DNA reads TGTGCCAGCAGCTCGCCGACTAGCGGGAACTCCTACGAGCAGTACTTC.